This TCR beta chain was recovered during a study of T cell therapy after organ transplantation. Turning to the study itself: Expansion used a peptide pool of 30 HLA class I and II CMV epitopes. Study-level findings and limits: Lower pretherapy CD8 clonality went with larger post-therapy fold change. Concurrent antirejection and antiviral drugs remain unassessed confounders.

The protocol was immunoSEQ multiplex PCR, while the TCRdb copy is restricted to in-frame clones and leaves out a portion. Found here are 3,000 to 4,000 clones, roughly 69% of them singletons; the top ten hold just under 40%. In the case of this clone: The antigen remains undetermined.

The sample's time point: 20-29 weeks after completion of therapy. Drug-resistant or recurrent cytomegalovirus affected these solid-organ transplant recipient patients. The receptor comes from a human patient who had received a solid organ transplant and had CMV disease. Some of the T cells might come from the graft donor. The specimen was CD8+ T cells from blood, collected after autologous CMV-specific T cell therapy.

CDR3: CASSRRNMNTEAFF. CDR3 bases: TGTGCCAGCAGCCGCCGCAATATGAACACTGAAGCTTTCTTT. The chain links TRBV5-5 to TRBJ1-1; D is undetermined. This CDR3 is 14 amino acids long. Germline V gives CDR1 SGHKS, CDR2 YYEKEE (reference sequence). Trimming took off 4 bases at V and 0 bases at J, with 10 bases between the two ends.